The rows below give T cell receptor beta chains drawn from one sample of a study of T-cell memory formation after mild COVID-19. TCRdb itself ran the 5' RACE reads through MiXCR, one entry per CDR3 protein. The table lists 350,000 to 400,000 distinct CDR3 sequences, roughly 20% of them singletons. Specimen: PBMCs or a T cell subset sorted from them (not recorded which). These receptors originate from an adult woman who had mild COVID-19 (a few samples of this study predate the infection). Cell type and time point are not known. Both conserved end residues are part of each CDR3.

j_call	v_call	cdr3_aa
TRBJ2-3	TRBV24-1	CATSDWDRGTDTQYF
TRBJ2-3	TRBV5-1	CASSSGTGEPDTQYF
TRBJ2-7	TRBV3-1	CASSVGFTGPYEQYF
TRBJ2-5	TRBV2	CATQRRIQETQYF
TRBJ1-1	TRBV7-3	CASSFSAENTEAFF
TRBJ2-2	TRBV6-5	CASSSTSGGANTGELFF
TRBJ2-4	TRBV12-3/TRBV12-4	CASSSRSSNIQYF
TRBJ2-1	TRBV14	CASSQEVLNEQFF
TRBJ2-5	TRBV20-1	CSARAGTSGGEPQYF
TRBJ1-1	TRBV7-2	CASSSRGNTEAFF
TRBJ2-7	TRBV5-8	CASSQTGDSYEQYF
TRBJ1-5	TRBV2	CASRGTGRGYQPQHF
TRBJ2-1	TRBV29-1	CSVEGEGSYNEQFF
TRBJ2-6	TRBV5-4	CASSLGQGPNVLTF
TRBJ1-1	TRBV6-5	CASSYHPGPGLEAFF
TRBJ2-1	TRBV9	CASSVGLAGAYNEQFF
TRBJ1-1	TRBV6-5	CASSYSIGRTEAFF
TRBJ2-4	TRBV2	CASSENQGGNIQYF
TRBJ1-3	TRBV5-1	CASSLVQGPGSGNTIYF
TRBJ2-3	TRBV6-2/TRBV6-3	CASTPGLATDTQYF
TRBJ2-6	TRBV29-1	CTIRLAGANVLTF
TRBJ1-5	TRBV7-9	CASILATGAFSNQPQHF
TRBJ2-3	TRBV12-3/TRBV12-4	CASSWGLAAGTDTQYF
TRBJ1-6	TRBV4-3	CASSQEWGATSPLHF
TRBJ1-1	TRBV4-2	CASSQVGPVPGGSTEAFF
TRBJ2-1	TRBV13	CASSSIGLAGGLYAEQFF
TRBJ2-1	TRBV9	CASSVEGYGENEQFF
TRBJ2-3	TRBV5-1	CASSLEGVRTDTQYF
TRBJ1-6	TRBV6-1	CASKGSHSPLHF
TRBJ2-2	TRBV24-1	CATSDPRHGGTGELFF
TRBJ2-2	TRBV5-6	CASSLWGVANTGELFF
TRBJ2-1	TRBV5-6	CASSSGDPYNEQFF
TRBJ2-1	TRBV5-5	CASSPGTGYLNEQFF
TRBJ2-7	TRBV5-6	CASSFGAPNAYEQYF
TRBJ2-1	TRBV7-9	CASSLAQEGGNEQFF
TRBJ2-1	TRBV12-3/TRBV12-4	CARPKGGYEQFF
TRBJ1-1	TRBV12-3/TRBV12-4	CASSRTQGRTEAFF
TRBJ1-1	TRBV5-6	CASSFGVQAFF
TRBJ1-3	TRBV7-9	CASSLAESSGNTIYF
TRBJ1-1	TRBV29-1	CSVETGLAEAFF
TRBJ1-1	TRBV15	CATSRQDRGSLNTEAFF
TRBJ2-1	TRBV7-9	CASSGLAADNEQFF